This T cell receptor (beta chain) is drawn from a study of blood T cells in healthy people across ages. Researchers report isolating at least 6 million PBMCs per sample. The second PCR ran about 6 to 11 cycles with a sample-barcoded 5' primer and J-beta primers. Individual samples furnished no less than 2.5 million CDR3-containing paired-end reads apiece. TCRdb used MiXCR to reprocess the 5' RACE reads, holding one entry per CDR3 protein. The sample contains 980,000 or so distinct CDR3 sequences, approximately 49% of which appear only once. As to this clonotype: What it binds is unknown.

Study results and caveats: Naive T cell percentage and TCR beta diversity correlated strongly.

This clonotype originated in a man younger than 45 in good health. Sequenced sample: blood.

CDR3 bases: TGTGCCAGCAGTTTCTACAGGGTAAGGGACCAGCCCCAGCATTTT. Protein sequence: CASSFYRVRDQPQHF. J is TRBJ1-5 and V is TRBV12-3 or TRBV12-4; D perhaps matches TRBD1 (6 bases). Trimming removed 3 bases from V and 7 bases from J, with 16 bases in between. This CDR3 has 15 residues.